This TCR beta chain was profiled in a study of cytomegalovirus exposure and HLA in healthy donors. This clone was picked up a small number of times. Its target is not known. In germline, CDR1 is LNHDA, CDR2 SQIVND (reference sequence). Trimming stripped 6 bases from V and 1 base from J, with 9 bases between. The CDR3 loop spans 13 amino acids. The assay was immunoSEQ multiplex PCR, and TCRdb's table has in-frame clones only and misses some. The sample holds 150,000 to 200,000 clones; 85% are singletons and the top ten take 16%. Study-level points and caveats: As confirmed in vitro, three CMV-associated chains were specific for CMV antigens. Reports described diagnosis of cytomegalovirus status by the classifier as highly specific and sensitive. Subsequent analysis found a tendency for first-cohort TCR clusters to co-occur within the 110 or so validation repertoires. The study listed 150 to 200 cytomegalovirus-associated TCR beta chains.

V is TRBV19 and J is TRBJ1-1; D gene unclear. Sequenced sample: PBMCs. The receptor was derived from a man in his late teens or twenties in good health and CMV-seropositive. In DNA, the CDR3 is TGTGCCAGTAGCCTCGAGGCGAACACTGAAGCTTTCTTT. This gives the protein CASSLEANTEAFF.